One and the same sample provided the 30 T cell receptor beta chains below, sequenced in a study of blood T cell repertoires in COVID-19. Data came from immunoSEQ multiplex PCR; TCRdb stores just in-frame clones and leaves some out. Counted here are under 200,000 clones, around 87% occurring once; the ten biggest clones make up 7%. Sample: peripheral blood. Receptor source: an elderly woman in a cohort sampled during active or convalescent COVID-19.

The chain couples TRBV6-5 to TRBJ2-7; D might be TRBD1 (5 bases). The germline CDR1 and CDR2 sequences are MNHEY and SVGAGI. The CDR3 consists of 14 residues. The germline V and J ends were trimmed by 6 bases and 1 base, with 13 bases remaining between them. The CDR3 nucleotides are TGTGCCAGCAGGGCCAGGGTCACGTCCTACGAGCAGTACTTC. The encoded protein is CASRARVTSYEQYF.

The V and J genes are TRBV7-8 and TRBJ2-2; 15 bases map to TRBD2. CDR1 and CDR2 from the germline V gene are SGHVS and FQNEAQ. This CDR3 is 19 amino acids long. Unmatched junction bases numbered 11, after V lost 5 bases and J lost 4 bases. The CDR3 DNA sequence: TGTGCCAGCAGCCTCAGGACTAGCGGGAGGGTTCGTGGCACCGGGGAGCTGTTTTTT. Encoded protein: CASSLRTSGRVRGTGELFF. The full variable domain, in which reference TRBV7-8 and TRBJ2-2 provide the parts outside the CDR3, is GAGVSQSPRYKVAKRGQDVALRCDPISGHVSLFWYQQALGQGPEFLTYFQNEAQLDKSGLPSDRFFAERPEGSVSTLKIQRTQQEDSAVYLCASSLRTSGRVRGTGELFFGEGSRLTVL.

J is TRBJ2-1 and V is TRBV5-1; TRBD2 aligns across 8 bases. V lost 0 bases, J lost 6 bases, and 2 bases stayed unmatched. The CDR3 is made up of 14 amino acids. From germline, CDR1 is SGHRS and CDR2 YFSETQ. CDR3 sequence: CASSLGLAPNEQFF. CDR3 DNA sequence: TGCGCCAGCAGCTTGGGACTAGCGCCCAATGAGCAGTTCTTC.

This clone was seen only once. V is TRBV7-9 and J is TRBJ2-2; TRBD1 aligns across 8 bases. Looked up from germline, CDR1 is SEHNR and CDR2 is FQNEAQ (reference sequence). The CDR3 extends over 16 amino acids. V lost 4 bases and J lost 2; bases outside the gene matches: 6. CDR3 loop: CASSSWDRRNTGELFF. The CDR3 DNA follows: TGTGCCAGCAGCTCCTGGGACAGGCGAAACACCGGGGAGCTGTTTTTT.

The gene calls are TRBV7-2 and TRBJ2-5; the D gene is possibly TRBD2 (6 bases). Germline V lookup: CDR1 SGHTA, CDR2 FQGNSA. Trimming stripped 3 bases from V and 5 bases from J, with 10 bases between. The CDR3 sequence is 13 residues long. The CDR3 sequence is CASSFSGVETQYF. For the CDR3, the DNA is TGTGCCAGCAGCTTCTCGGGAGTTGAGACCCAGTACTTC.

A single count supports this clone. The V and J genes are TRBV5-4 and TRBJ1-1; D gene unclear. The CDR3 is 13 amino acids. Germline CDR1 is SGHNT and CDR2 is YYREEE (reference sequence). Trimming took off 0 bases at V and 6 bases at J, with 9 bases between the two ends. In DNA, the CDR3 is TGTGCCAGCAGCTTGGCCGGCGGAGCTGAAGCTTTCTTT. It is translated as CASSLAGGAEAFF.

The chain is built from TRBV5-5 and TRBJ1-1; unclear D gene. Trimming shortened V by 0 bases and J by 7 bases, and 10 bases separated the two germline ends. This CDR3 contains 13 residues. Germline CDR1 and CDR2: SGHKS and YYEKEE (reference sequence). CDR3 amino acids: CASSLDRSFEAFF. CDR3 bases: TGTGCCAGCAGCTTGGACAGAAGTTTTGAAGCTTTCTTT.

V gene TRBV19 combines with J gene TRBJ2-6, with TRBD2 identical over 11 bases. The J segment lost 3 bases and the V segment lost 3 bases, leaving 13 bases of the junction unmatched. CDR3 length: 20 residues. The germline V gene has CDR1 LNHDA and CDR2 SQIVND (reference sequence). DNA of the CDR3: TGTGCCAGTAGTATCCGGGCTAGCGGGGGGATAGGAGGTGGGGCCAACGTCCTGACTTTC. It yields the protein CASSIRASGGIGGGANVLTF.

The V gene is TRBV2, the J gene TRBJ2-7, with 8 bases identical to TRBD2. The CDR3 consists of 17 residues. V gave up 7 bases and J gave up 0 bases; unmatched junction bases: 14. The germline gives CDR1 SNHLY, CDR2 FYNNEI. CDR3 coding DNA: TGTGCCAGCACGGGACAACCCCGGAGCGGGAGCTCCTACGAGCAGTACGTC. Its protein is CASTGQPRSGSSYEQYV.

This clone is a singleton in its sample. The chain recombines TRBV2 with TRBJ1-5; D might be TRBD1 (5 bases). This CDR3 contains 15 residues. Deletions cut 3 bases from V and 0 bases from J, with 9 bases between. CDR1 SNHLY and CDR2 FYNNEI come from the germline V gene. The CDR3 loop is CASSDIRDSNQPQHF. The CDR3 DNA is TGTGCCAGCAGTGATATCAGGGATAGCAATCAGCCCCAGCATTTT.

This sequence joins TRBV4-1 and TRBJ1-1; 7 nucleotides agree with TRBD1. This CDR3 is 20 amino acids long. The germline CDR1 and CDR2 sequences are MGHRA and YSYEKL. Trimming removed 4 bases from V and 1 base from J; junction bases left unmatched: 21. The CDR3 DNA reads TGCGCCAGCAGCCCGCTCCTCCTCAGGGGGTCATCCCGATGGAACACTGAAGCTTTCTTT. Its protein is CASSPLLLRGSSRWNTEAFF.

The CDR3 is CASSSDSTNEKLFF. The CDR3, as DNA: TGTGCCAGCAGCTCGGACTCAACTAATGAAAAACTGTTTTTT. The rearrangement joins TRBV5-4 to TRBJ1-4; D gene uncertain. The CDR3 extends over 14 amino acids. Per germline, CDR1 SGHNT and CDR2 YYREEE (reference sequence). The V gene lost 3 bases and the J gene lost 0 bases, with 6 bases spanning the gap.

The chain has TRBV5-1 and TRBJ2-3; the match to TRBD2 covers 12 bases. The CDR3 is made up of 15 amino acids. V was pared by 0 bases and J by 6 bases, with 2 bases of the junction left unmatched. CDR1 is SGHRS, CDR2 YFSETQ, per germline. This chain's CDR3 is CASSLGLAGVDTQYF. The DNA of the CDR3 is TGCGCCAGCAGCTTGGGACTAGCGGGAGTTGATACGCAGTATTTT. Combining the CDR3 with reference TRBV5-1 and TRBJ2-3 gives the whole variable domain KAGVTQTPRYLIKTRGQQVTLSCSPISGHRSVSWYQQTPGQGLQFLFEYFSETQRNKGNFPGRFSGRQFSNSRSEMNVSTLELGDSALYLCASSLGLAGVDTQYFGPGTRLTVL.

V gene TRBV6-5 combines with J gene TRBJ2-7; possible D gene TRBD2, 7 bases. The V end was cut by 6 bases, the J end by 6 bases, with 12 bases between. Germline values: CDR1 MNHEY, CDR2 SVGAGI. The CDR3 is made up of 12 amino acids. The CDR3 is CASRRAGAEQYV. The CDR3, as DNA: TGTGCCAGCAGGAGGGCGGGGGCCGAGCAGTACGTC.

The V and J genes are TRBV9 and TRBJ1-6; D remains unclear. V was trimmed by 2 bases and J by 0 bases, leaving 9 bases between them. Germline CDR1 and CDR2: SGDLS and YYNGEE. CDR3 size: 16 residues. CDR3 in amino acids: CASSVGGSSYNSPLHF. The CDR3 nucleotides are TGTGCCAGCAGCGTCGGAGGGAGCTCCTATAATTCACCCCTCCACTTT. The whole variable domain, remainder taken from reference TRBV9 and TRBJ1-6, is DSGVTQTPKHLITATGQRVTLRCSPRSGDLSVYWYQQSLDQGLQFLIQYYNGEERAKGNILERFSAQQFPDLHSELNLSSLELGDSALYFCASSVGGSSYNSPLHFGNGTRLTVT.

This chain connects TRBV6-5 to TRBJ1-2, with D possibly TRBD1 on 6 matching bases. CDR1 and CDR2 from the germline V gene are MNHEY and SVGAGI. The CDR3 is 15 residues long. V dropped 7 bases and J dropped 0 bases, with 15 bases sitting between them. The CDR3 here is CASKAGAYSNYGYTF. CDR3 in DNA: TGTGCCAGCAAGGCAGGGGCCTACTCTAACTATGGCTACACCTTC.

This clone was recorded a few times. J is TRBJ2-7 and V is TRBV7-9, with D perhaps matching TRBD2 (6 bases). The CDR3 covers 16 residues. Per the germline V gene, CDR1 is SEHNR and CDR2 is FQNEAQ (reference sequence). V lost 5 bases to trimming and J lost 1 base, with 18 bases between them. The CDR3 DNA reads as TGTGCCAGCAGCCGCATTGCTCTGGCGGGGTCCTACGAGCAGTACGTC. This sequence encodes CASSRIALAGSYEQYV.

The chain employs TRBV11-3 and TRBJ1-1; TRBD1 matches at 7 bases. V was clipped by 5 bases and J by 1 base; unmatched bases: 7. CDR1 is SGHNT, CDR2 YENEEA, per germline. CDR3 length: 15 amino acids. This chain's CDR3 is CASSALGQKNTEAFF. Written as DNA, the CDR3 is TGTGCCAGCAGCGCGCTGGGACAGAAGAACACTGAAGCTTTCTTT.

The CDR3 is CASSLQGAMDGYTF. The CDR3 DNA is TGCGCCAGCAGCTTACAGGGGGCGATGGATGGCTACACCTTC. V and J are TRBV5-1 and TRBJ1-2, with 9 bases lining up with TRBD1. This CDR3 region has 14 residues. In germline, CDR1 is SGHRS, CDR2 YFSETQ. The junction had 5 bases not matched to a gene; V was cut back by 2 bases and J by 6 bases.

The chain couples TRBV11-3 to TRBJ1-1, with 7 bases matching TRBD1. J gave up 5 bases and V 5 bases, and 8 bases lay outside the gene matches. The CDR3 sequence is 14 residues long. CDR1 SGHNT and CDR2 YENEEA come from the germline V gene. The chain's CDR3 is CASSPGQHTTEAFF. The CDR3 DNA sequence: TGTGCCAGCAGCCCGGGACAGCACACAACTGAAGCTTTCTTT.

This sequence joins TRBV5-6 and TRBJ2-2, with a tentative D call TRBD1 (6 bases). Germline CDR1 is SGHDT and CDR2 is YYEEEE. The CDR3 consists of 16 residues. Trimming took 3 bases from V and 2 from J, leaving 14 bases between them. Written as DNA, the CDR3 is TGTGCCAGCAGCTCGGTGGGACAATCAAACACCGGGGAGCTGTTTTTT. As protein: CASSSVGQSNTGELFF.

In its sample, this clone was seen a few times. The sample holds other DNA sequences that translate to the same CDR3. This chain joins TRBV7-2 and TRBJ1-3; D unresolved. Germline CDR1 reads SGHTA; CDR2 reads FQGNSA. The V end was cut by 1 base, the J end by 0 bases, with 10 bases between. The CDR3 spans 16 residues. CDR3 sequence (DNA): TGTGCCAGCAGCTTAGGAAGTAGGAGCTCTGGAAACACCATATATTTT. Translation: CASSLGSRSSGNTIYF. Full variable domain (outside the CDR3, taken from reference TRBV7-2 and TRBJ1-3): GAGVSQSPSNKVTEKGKDVELRCDPISGHTALYWYRQSLGQGLEFLIYFQGNSAPDKSGLPSDRFSAERTGGSVSTLTIQRTQQEDSAVYLCASSLGSRSSGNTIYFGEGSWLTVV.

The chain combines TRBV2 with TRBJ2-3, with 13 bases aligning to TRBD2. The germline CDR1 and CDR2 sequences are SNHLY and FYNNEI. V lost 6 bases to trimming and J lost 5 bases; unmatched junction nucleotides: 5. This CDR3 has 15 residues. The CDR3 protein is CASRELAGGEDTQYF. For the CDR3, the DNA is TGTGCCAGCAGGGAACTAGCGGGAGGGGAAGATACGCAGTATTTT.

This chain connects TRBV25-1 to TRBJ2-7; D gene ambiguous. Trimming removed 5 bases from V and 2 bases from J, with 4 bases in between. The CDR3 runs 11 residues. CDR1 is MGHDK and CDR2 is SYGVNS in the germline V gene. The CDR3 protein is CASSPAYEQYF. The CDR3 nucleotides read TGTGCCAGCAGTCCAGCCTACGAGCAGTACTTC.

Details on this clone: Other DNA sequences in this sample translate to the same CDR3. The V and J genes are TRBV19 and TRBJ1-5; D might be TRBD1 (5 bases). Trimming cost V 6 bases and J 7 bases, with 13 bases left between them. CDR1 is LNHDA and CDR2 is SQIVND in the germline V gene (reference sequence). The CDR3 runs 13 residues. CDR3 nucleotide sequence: TGTGCCAGTAGCCCCCAGGGCGGCCAGCCCCAGCATTTT. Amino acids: CASSPQGGQPQHF.

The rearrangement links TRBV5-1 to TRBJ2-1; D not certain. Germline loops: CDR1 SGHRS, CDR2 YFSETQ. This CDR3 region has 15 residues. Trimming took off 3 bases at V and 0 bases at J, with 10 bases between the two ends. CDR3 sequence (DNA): TGCGCCAGCAGCTCCTCCTCTCGCTCCTACAATGAGCAGTTCTTC. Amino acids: CASSSSSRSYNEQFF.

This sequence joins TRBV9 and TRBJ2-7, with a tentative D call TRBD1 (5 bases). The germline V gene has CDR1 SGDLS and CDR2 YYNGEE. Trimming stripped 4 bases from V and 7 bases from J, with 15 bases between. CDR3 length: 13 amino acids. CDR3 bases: TGTGCCAGCAGCCGAGGACAAGCTGGTGAGCAGTACTTC. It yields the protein CASSRGQAGEQYF.

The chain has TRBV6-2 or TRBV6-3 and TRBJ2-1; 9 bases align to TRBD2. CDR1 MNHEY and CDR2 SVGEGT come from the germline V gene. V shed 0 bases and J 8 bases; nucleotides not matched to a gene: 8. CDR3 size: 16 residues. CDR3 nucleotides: TGTGCCAGCAGTTACTCAGCGGGGGGCCAATCTTATGAGCAGTTCTTC. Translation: CASSYSAGGQSYEQFF.

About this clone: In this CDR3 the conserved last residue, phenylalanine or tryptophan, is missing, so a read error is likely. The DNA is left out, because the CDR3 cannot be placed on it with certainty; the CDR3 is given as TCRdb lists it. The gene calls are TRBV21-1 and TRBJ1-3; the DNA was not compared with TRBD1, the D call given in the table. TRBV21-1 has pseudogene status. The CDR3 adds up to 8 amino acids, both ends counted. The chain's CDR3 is CAIEAGGI.

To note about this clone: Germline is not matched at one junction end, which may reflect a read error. The CDR3 bases are TGTGCCAGCAGGGAAGGACAGGGCTATGGCTACACCTTC. Amino acids: CASREGQGYGYTF. This rearrangement joins TRBV6-1 to TRBJ1-2; 8 positions match TRBD1. Germline lookup yields CDR1 MNHNS and CDR2 SASEGT. This CDR3 spans 13 amino acids.